These T cell receptor beta chains were read from a single sample in a study of control samples from healthy donors and cancer patients. Produced via immunoSEQ multiplex PCR; TCRdb's table is partial and in-frame only. The table lists about 92,000 clones, around 80% of them singletons. Sequenced: blood. The receptors were sampled from a woman aged 60 to 75 in good health. Each CDR3 is given with its conserved first and last residue. The D gene is left open where the match is weak. Expanded clones are given a class, and other clones once, few, many or no size at all.

d_call	v_call	clone_size	j_call	cdr3_aa	cdr3_nt
.	TRBV6-6	few	TRBJ1-2	CASSYGGRDGYTF	TGTGCCAGCAGTTACGGGGGCAGGGACGGCTACACCTTC
.	TRBV10-3	.	TRBJ1-3	CAISPGAGNTIYF	TGTGCCATCAGCCCCGGTGCTGGAAACACCATATATTTT
.	TRBV5-5	.	TRBJ1-1	CASSLFGGWNTEAFF	TGTGCCAGCAGCTTGTTTGGGGGATGGAACACTGAAGCTTTCTTT
TRBD1	TRBV29-1	once	TRBJ1-2	CSVAHRTGPLNYGYTF	TGCAGCGTTGCGCACCGGACAGGGCCACTTAACTATGGCTACACCTTC
.	TRBV7-2	.	TRBJ2-5	CASSGGGASRRQETQYF	TGTGCCAGCAGCGGAGGGGGGGCGAGTAGGAGACAAGAGACCCAGTACTTC
.	TRBV7-9	.	TRBJ1-1	CASSPQRTEAFF	TGTGCCAGCAGCCCGCAGCGGACTGAAGCTTTCTTT
TRBD2	TRBV27	.	TRBJ2-7	CASSLSIRASGSYEQYF	TGTGCCAGCAGTTTATCCATCAGAGCTAGCGGATCCTACGAGCAGTACTTC
TRBD1	TRBV18	.	TRBJ1-5	CASSPAGQGNQPQHF	TGTGCCAGCTCACCCGCCGGACAGGGCAATCAGCCCCAGCATTTT
.	TRBV27	.	TRBJ2-5	CASTTGIGTQYF	TGTGCCAGCACTACAGGGATCGGGACCCAGTACTTC
.	TRBV7-9	.	TRBJ2-7	CASSLPNENEQYF	TGTGCCAGCAGCTTACCAAACGAAAACGAGCAGTACTTC
.	TRBV19	.	TRBJ2-1	CASSMAGIGQQFF	TGTGCCAGTAGTATGGCGGGGATTGGACAGCAGTTCTTC
TRBD1	TRBV5-1	.	TRBJ1-5	CASRQGQGDYSNQPQHF	TGCGCCAGCAGGCAGGGACAGGGAGATTATAGCAATCAGCCCCAGCATTTT
TRBD2	TRBV19	.	TRBJ2-1	CASSNGGLASSYNEQFF	TGTGCCAGTAGTAATGGGGGACTAGCGAGCTCCTACAATGAGCAGTTCTTC
.	TRBV4-3	.	TRBJ1-4	CASSQGQLNEKLFF	TGCGCCAGCAGCCAAGGGCAGTTAAATGAAAAACTGTTTTTT
.	TRBV13	.	TRBJ1-4	CASSLRLSVNEKLFF	TGTGCCAGCAGCTTAAGGCTATCAGTTAATGAAAAACTGTTTTTT
TRBD2	TRBV6-1	.	TRBJ2-1	CASSEAPRTSVLGTWDEQFF	TGTGCCAGCAGTGAAGCGCCAAGGACTAGCGTTCTGGGTACCTGGGATGAGCAGTTCTTC
.	TRBV28	.	TRBJ1-5	CASRWQRDQPQHF	TGTGCCAGCAGATGGCAAAGAGATCAGCCCCAGCATTTT
.	TRBV5-4	.	TRBJ1-2	CASSSSDLYPPSYGYTF	TGTGCCAGCAGCTCTTCGGACCTTTACCCACCTTCCTATGGCTACACCTTC
.	TRBV28	.	TRBJ1-1	CASSRDLTRTEAFF	TGTGCCAGCAGTCGAGACTTAACGAGGACTGAAGCTTTCTTT
.	TRBV9	.	TRBJ1-2	CASSVGLGGIGYTF	TGTGCCAGCAGCGTAGGGCTGGGGGGGATAGGCTACACCTTC